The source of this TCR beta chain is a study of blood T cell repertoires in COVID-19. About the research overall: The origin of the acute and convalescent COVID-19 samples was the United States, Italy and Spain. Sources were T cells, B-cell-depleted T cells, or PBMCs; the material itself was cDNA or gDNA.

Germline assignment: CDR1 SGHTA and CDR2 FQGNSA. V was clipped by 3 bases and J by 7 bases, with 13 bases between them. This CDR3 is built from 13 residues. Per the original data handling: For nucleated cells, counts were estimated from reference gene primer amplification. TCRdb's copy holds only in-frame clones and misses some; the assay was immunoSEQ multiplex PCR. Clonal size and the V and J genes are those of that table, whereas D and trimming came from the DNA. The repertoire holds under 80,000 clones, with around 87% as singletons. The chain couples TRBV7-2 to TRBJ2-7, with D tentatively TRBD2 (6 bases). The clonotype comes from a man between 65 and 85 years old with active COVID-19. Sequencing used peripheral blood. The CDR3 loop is CASSLRDPREQYF. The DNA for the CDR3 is TGTGCCAGCAGCTTGCGGGACCCCCGGGAGCAGTACTTC.